Following are 25 T cell receptor beta chains from one sample sequenced in a study of T-cell reconstitution after alpha-beta-depleted transplantation in children. Preparing the TCRbeta library involved the use of unique molecular identifiers. Each CDR3 protein gets one entry after TCRdb re-called the PCR reads with MiXCR. Of fewer than 750,000 distinct CDR3 sequences listed, about 23% are singletons. The source was PBMCs, mostly from graft donor cells, collected 360 days after TCRalphabeta/CD19-depleted stem cell transplant. The receptors shown here come from a boy under two years old who had a stem cell transplant for acute myeloid leukemia, so the T cells may come from the graft donor.

This clonotype was observed a few times. V gene TRBV6-5 combines with J gene TRBJ2-7, with 7 positions matching TRBD1. Per the germline V gene, CDR1 is MNHEY and CDR2 is SVGAGI. This CDR3 spans 17 amino acids. V shed 0 bases, J shed 2 bases, and the junction held 10 bases outside the gene matches. In DNA form, the CDR3 reads TGTGCCAGCAGTTACTCAAACCGGGACAGTGACCCCTACGAGCAGTACTTC. This encodes CASSYSNRDSDPYEQYF.

This chain links TRBV11-3 with TRBJ1-2; no clear D. The germline CDR1 and CDR2 sequences are SGHNT and YENEEA. The CDR3 is made up of 13 amino acids. Trimming left V 0 bases short and J 4 bases short, with 6 bases between. CDR3 region: CASSLDSSYGYTF. The CDR3, as DNA: TGTGCCAGCAGCTTAGACAGCTCCTATGGCTACACCTTC. Full variable domain (remainder filled in from reference TRBV11-3 and TRBJ1-2): EAGVVQSPRYKIIEKKQPVAFWCNPISGHNTLYWYLQNLGQGPELLIRYENEEAVDDSQLPKDRFSAERLKGVDSTLKIQPAELGDSAVYLCASSLDSSYGYTFGSGTRLTVV.

This clonotype was seen at least ten times. This chain links TRBV6-2 or TRBV6-3 with TRBJ2-4, with 7 bases lining up with TRBD2. Germline CDR1 MNHEY, CDR2 SVGEGT. The V gene end was trimmed by 0 bases and the J gene end by 8 bases; junction bases not matched to a gene: 10. The CDR3 extends over 16 amino acids. The CDR3 sequence is CASSYSILVGGDIQYF. The CDR3 nucleotides read TGTGCCAGCAGTTACTCGATACTGGTTGGGGGGGACATTCAGTACTTC.

This clonotype was recorded many times. A junction boundary mismatches the germline segment, possibly from a read error. The rearrangement uses TRBV12-3 or TRBV12-4 and TRBJ2-2; D is unclear. The CDR3 is made up of 13 amino acids. This chain's CDR3 is CASILTVTGELFF. For the CDR3, the DNA is TGTGCCAGCATTTTAACGGTCACCGGGGAGCTGTTTTTT.

This clonotype has a count of ten or more. V gene TRBV29-1 combines with J gene TRBJ2-1; 8 nucleotides align to TRBD1. The CDR3 has 13 residues. The V and J ends lost 4 bases and 7 bases, in that order; junction bases with no gene match: 6. The germline V gene has CDR1 SQVTM and CDR2 ANQGSEA. The CDR3 DNA reads TGCAGCGTTGGCCAGGGGGCCCGAAATGAGCAGTTCTTC. This encodes CSVGQGARNEQFF.

This clonotype was observed at least ten times. The chain combines TRBV13 with TRBJ2-7; D is possibly TRBD2 (6 bases). The CDR3 is 14 amino acids. The V gene lost 3 bases and the J gene lost 2 bases, with 11 bases spanning the gap. CDR1 and CDR2 (germline): PRHDT, FYEKMQ (reference sequence). The CDR3 region has the DNA TGTGCCAGCAGCTTTAGCGGAAGAACCTACGAGCAGTACTTC. Protein product: CASSFSGRTYEQYF. Based on the CDR3 plus reference TRBV13 and TRBJ2-7, the full variable domain is AAGVIQSPRHLIKEKRETATLKCYPIPRHDTVYWYQQGPGQDPQFLISFYEKMQSDKGSIPDRFSAQQFSDYHSELNMSSLELGDSALYFCASSFSGRTYEQYFGPGTRLTVT.

The rearrangement uses TRBV6-5 and TRBJ2-5; 10 bases are shared with TRBD2. The CDR3 runs to 17 residues. Germline assignment: CDR1 MNHEY and CDR2 SVGAGI. V was clipped by 2 bases and J by 2 bases; unmatched bases: 8. CDR3 nucleotide sequence: TGTGCCAGCAGTTACCGAGCGGGGGGGCCTCTGCAAGAGACCCAGTACTTC. Translation: CASSYRAGGPLQETQYF.

Remarks on this clonotype: A read error may account for a junction end that differs from germline. V is TRBV20-1 and J is TRBJ2-2; D not certain. CDR1 is DFQATT and CDR2 is SNEGSKA in the germline V gene (reference sequence). The length of the CDR3 is 17 residues. CDR3 residues: CCARDRINYANTGELFF. CDR3 bases: TGCTGTGCTAGAGATCGGATAAATTACGCGAACACCGGGGAGCTGTTTTTT.

This clonotype was observed a single time. J is TRBJ2-5 and V is TRBV4-2; no definite D call. Trimming cost V 1 base and J 5 bases, with 14 bases left between them. The CDR3 is 15 amino acids. Germline CDR1 LGHNA, CDR2 YNFKEQ. CDR3 residues: CASSQGGGVGETQYF. The CDR3 DNA reads TGTGCCAGCAGCCAAGGTGGCGGAGTCGGTGAGACCCAGTACTTC.

The chain combines TRBV12-3 or TRBV12-4 with TRBJ1-1, with D unresolved. Trimming took 6 bases from V and 6 from J, leaving 11 bases between them. This CDR3 has 12 amino acids. As DNA, the CDR3 is TGTGCCAGCAGAAAAGACTCCGCTGAAGCTTTCTTT. Amino acid sequence: CASRKDSAEAFF.

This chain's CDR3 is CSASFAGGQETQYF. The CDR3 DNA reads as TGCAGTGCTAGCTTTGCGGGGGGGCAGGAGACCCAGTACTTC. The gene calls are TRBV20-1 and TRBJ2-5; 9 bases are a match to TRBD2. Germline CDR1 reads DFQATT; CDR2 reads SNEGSKA (reference sequence). The CDR3 totals 14 residues. V gave up 3 bases and J gave up 5 bases; unmatched junction bases: 7.

Only a few counts were recorded for this clonotype. The junction differs from germline at one of its ends, possibly a read error. This chain connects TRBV20-1 to TRBJ1-1; D gene unclear. CDR1 and CDR2 (germline): DFQATT, SNEGSKA (reference sequence). This CDR3 is 13 amino acids long. This CDR3 is CSARGGGWPFFFF. Here the CDR3 DNA reads TGCAGTGCTAGAGGTGGAGGGTGGCCCTTCTTTTTTTTT.

The table lists this clonotype with many counts. The DNA for the CDR3 is TGTGCCAGCAGCCCCCGGGAGGGCCCTTCCAGCACAGATACGCAGTATTTT. It yields the protein CASSPREGPSSTDTQYF. The V gene is TRBV4-2, the J gene TRBJ2-3; 8 positions match TRBD2. Germline CDR1 and CDR2: LGHNA and YNFKEQ. V trimming: 4 bases; J trimming: 0 bases; junction bases outside the gene matches: 9. CDR3 length equals 17 residues.

V and J are TRBV6-1 and TRBJ1-6, with 9 bases aligning to TRBD1. Looked up from germline, CDR1 is MNHNS and CDR2 is SASEGT. V lost 5 bases to trimming and J lost 5 bases; unmatched junction nucleotides: 7. The CDR3 spans 16 residues. CDR3 amino acids: CASSMDRGIHNSPLHF. The DNA of the CDR3 is TGTGCCAGCAGTATGGACAGGGGAATTCATAATTCACCCCTCCACTTT.

This clonotype was counted only a few times. The V and J genes are TRBV12-3 or TRBV12-4 and TRBJ2-7, with 9 bases fitting TRBD1. The length of the CDR3 is 14 residues. Trimming removed 4 bases from V and 4 bases from J; junction bases left unmatched: 5. The CDR3 loop reads CASSSLTGGYEQYF. The CDR3 region has the DNA TGTGCCAGCAGTTCTCTGACAGGGGGATACGAGCAGTACTTC.

V and J are TRBV5-1 and TRBJ2-7; 10 bases line up with TRBD2. Germline V gives CDR1 SGHRS, CDR2 YFSETQ. V dropped 0 bases and J dropped 5; count of bases not matched to a gene: 2. The CDR3 spans 14 residues. The CDR3 DNA reads as TGCGCCAGCAGCTTGGTCGGGACTAGCGACGAGCAGTACTTC. It specifies CASSLVGTSDEQYF.

V usage is TRBV20-1 and J usage is TRBJ1-3, with D uncertain. V lost 1 base and J lost 3, with 16 bases in between. The CDR3 loop spans 16 amino acids. Germline V gene sequence: CDR1 DFQATT, CDR2 SNEGSKA (reference sequence). The CDR3 region is CSARARQGQDGNTIYF. The DNA for the CDR3 is TGCAGTGCTAGAGCCAGACAAGGCCAGGATGGAAACACCATATATTTT.

The sample holds a few counts of this clonotype. V and J are TRBV5-1 and TRBJ1-2; no reliable D call. Looked up from germline, CDR1 is SGHRS and CDR2 is YFSETQ. CDR3 length: 13 amino acids. The ends were cut back, 0 bases at V and 4 bases at J, with 7 bases in the middle. CDR3 nucleotide sequence: TGCGCCAGCAGCTTGGGCACCCGCTATGGCTACACCTTC. As protein: CASSLGTRYGYTF.

This clonotype was detected only a few times. The chain is built from TRBV20-1 and TRBJ2-3, with D perhaps matching TRBD1 (6 bases). The CDR3 is 13 amino acids. From germline, CDR1 is DFQATT and CDR2 SNEGSKA (reference sequence). The germline V and J ends were trimmed by 6 bases and 2 bases, with 12 bases remaining between them. CDR3 amino acids: CSAEGQYTDTQYF. CDR3 nucleotide sequence: TGCAGTGCCGAAGGACAGTACACAGATACGCAGTATTTT.

The rearrangement uses TRBV10-2 and TRBJ2-1, with 9 bases matching TRBD1. V was clipped by 3 bases and J by 7 bases; unmatched bases: 7. Germline CDR1 WSHSY, CDR2 SAAADI. The CDR3 loop spans 15 amino acids. CDR3 in DNA: TGCGCCAGCAGTGATCCGGGACAGGGAATGAATGAGCAGTTCTTC. It encodes CASSDPGQGMNEQFF.

This clonotype appeared a few times. This chain connects TRBV19 to TRBJ1-3, with D perhaps TRBD1 (5 bases). The CDR3 consists of 14 residues. Germline CDR1 is LNHDA and CDR2 is SQIVND (reference sequence). V lost 6 bases and J lost 0, with 9 bases in between. CDR3 loop: CASRWDDSGNTIYF. CDR3 bases: TGTGCCAGTAGATGGGACGACTCTGGAAACACCATATATTTT.

This clonotype has only a few counts. The V call is TRBV7-2, the J call TRBJ1-2, with TRBD1 as a possible D gene (6 bases). The germline V gene has CDR1 SGHTA and CDR2 FQGNSA. The germline V and J ends were trimmed by 2 bases and 6 bases, with 13 bases remaining between them. The CDR3 loop spans 14 amino acids. The CDR3 here is CASSLKGGENGYTF. The CDR3, as DNA: TGTGCCAGCAGCTTAAAGGGGGGAGAGAATGGCTACACCTTC.

This clonotype was counted only a few times. This sequence joins TRBV20-1 and TRBJ1-1; 9 nucleotides line up with TRBD1. CDR1 and CDR2 (germline): DFQATT, SNEGSKA (reference sequence). J gave up 6 bases and V 3 bases, and 11 bases lay outside the gene matches. The CDR3 consists of 15 residues. The chain's CDR3 is CSARETGTGRPEAFF. CDR3 in DNA: TGCAGTGCTAGGGAAACCGGGACAGGGAGGCCTGAAGCTTTCTTT.

The rearrangement joins TRBV12-3 or TRBV12-4 to TRBJ2-2, with D tentatively TRBD1 (6 bases). CDR3 length equals 15 residues. V lost 1 base and J 1 base, leaving 7 bases between the germline ends. The CDR3 loop reads CASSLEDRNTGELFF. DNA of the CDR3: TGTGCCAGCAGTTTAGAGGACAGGAACACCGGGGAGCTGTTTTTT.

This clonotype was observed many times. The V and J genes are TRBV15 and TRBJ2-2; unclear D gene. Germline CDR1 reads LNHNV; CDR2 reads YYDKDF (reference sequence). There are 14 residues in the CDR3. Trimming took off 0 bases at V and 2 bases at J, with 4 bases between the two ends. The CDR3 reads CATSREFNTGELFF. DNA for the CDR3: TGTGCCACCAGCAGAGAATTTAACACCGGGGAGCTGTTTTTT.